Presented here are 26 T cell receptor beta chains from one specimen sequenced in a study of T cells in tumors after PD-1 blockade. The method was immunoSEQ multiplex PCR; TCRdb's version includes in-frame clones alone and lacks a portion of them. The sample includes 55,000 to 65,000 clones, around three quarters of them seen just once. This material consisted of PBMCs, taken before anti-PD-1 treatment. These receptors all stem from a human donor with basal cell carcinoma.

The rearrangement joins TRBV5-4 to TRBJ2-7; D may match TRBD1 or TRBD2 (5 bases each). V lost 4 bases and J lost 0, with 14 bases in between. Germline-derived CDR1 and CDR2 are SGHNT and YYREEE (reference sequence). CDR3 size: 15 residues. CDR3 sequence (DNA): TGTGCCAGCAGCCCCATGAAGGGGAGCTCCTACGAGCAGTACTTC. Residues: CASSPMKGSSYEQYF. Drawing the rest from reference TRBV5-4 and TRBJ2-7, the complete variable domain is ETGVTQSPTHLIKTRGQQVTLRCSSQSGHNTVSWYQQALGQGPQFIFQYYREEENGRGNFPPRFSGLQFPNYSSELNVNALELDDSALYLCASSPMKGSSYEQYFGPGTRLTVT.

This clone was found once. The chain couples TRBV29-1 to TRBJ1-4; 8 nucleotides line up with TRBD1. CDR1 is SQVTM and CDR2 is ANQGSEA in the germline V gene. V shed 7 bases and J 0 bases; nucleotides not matched to a gene: 4. The CDR3 has 14 residues. Here the CDR3 DNA reads TGCAGCGCTCGACAGGGGACAACTAATGAAAAACTGTTTTTT. As protein: CSARQGTTNEKLFF.

This rearrangement joins TRBV25-1 to TRBJ2-2; 7 bases agree with TRBD2. This CDR3 contains 15 residues. Trimming took 4 bases from V and 1 from J; bases not matched to a gene: 3. The germline gives CDR1 MGHDK, CDR2 SYGVNS. CDR3 bases: TGTGCCAGCAGTGCGTTAGCGGGGAACACCGGGGAGCTGTTTTTT. It yields the protein CASSALAGNTGELFF.

The chain recombines TRBV3-1 (or the pseudogene TRBV3-2) with TRBJ2-1; 8 nucleotides align to TRBD2. Unmatched junction bases numbered 8, after V lost 5 bases and J lost 5 bases. Germline-derived CDR1 and CDR2 are LGHDT and YNNKEL (reference sequence). The CDR3 runs to 15 residues. The CDR3 region has the DNA TGTGCCAGCAGCACCCGGTTGCGGGGGGACAATGAGCAGTTCTTC. This translates into CASSTRLRGDNEQFF.

This chain joins TRBV7-6 and TRBJ1-4; 8 bases fit TRBD1. Trimming removed 5 bases from V and 7 bases from J; junction bases left unmatched: 3. CDR1 and CDR2 from the germline V gene are SGHVS and FNYEAQ. This CDR3 has 13 residues. The CDR3 spells CASSQGQGEKLFF. DNA for the CDR3: TGTGCCAGCAGCCAAGGACAGGGTGAAAAACTGTTTTTT.

This clone was recorded at least ten times. This chain links TRBV5-6 with TRBJ1-1; D remains unclear. The CDR3 length is 14 residues. Deletions cut 0 bases from V and 1 base from J, with 7 bases between. Germline V CDR1 and CDR2: SGHDT, YYEEEE. CDR3 in DNA: TGTGCCAGCAGCTTGGGGTCTCAGAACACTGAAGCTTTCTTT. This sequence encodes CASSLGSQNTEAFF.

V is TRBV9 and J is TRBJ2-2; no firm D call. Trimming left V 4 bases short and J 3 bases short, with 4 bases between. This CDR3 is 12 amino acids long. Germline V gives CDR1 SGDLS, CDR2 YYNGEE. CDR3 region: CASSTDTGELFF. CDR3 bases: TGTGCCAGCAGCACAGACACCGGGGAGCTGTTTTTT. Full variable domain (remainder filled in from reference TRBV9 and TRBJ2-2): DSGVTQTPKHLITATGQRVTLRCSPRSGDLSVYWYQQSLDQGLQFLIQYYNGEERAKGNILERFSAQQFPDLHSELNLSSLELGDSALYFCASSTDTGELFFGEGSRLTVL.

The chain joins TRBV2 to TRBJ2-5; TRBD2 aligns across 7 bases. Looked up from germline, CDR1 is SNHLY and CDR2 is FYNNEI. CDR3 length: 16 residues. J gave up 5 bases and V 0 bases, and 9 bases lay outside the gene matches. Written as DNA, the CDR3 is TGTGCCAGCAGTGAAGCGGAGAGCGGGGATAGGGAGACCCAGTACTTC. Its protein is CASSEAESGDRETQYF.

The J gene is TRBJ2-7, the V gene TRBV6-2 or TRBV6-3; possibly TRBD2 for D (6 bases). Trimming took off 5 bases at V and 9 bases at J, with 26 bases between the two ends. CDR3 length: 16 amino acids. Per the germline V gene, CDR1 is MNHEY and CDR2 is SVGEGT. The CDR3 loop is CASSPGGTGLTWAQYF. For the CDR3, the DNA is TGTGCCAGCAGTCCCGGAGGGACGGGACTTACGTGGGCGCAGTACTTC.

The chain uses TRBV18 and TRBJ2-3; D gene unclear. The CDR3 is 12 residues long. Germline V gene lookup returns CDR1 KGHSH and CDR2 LQKENI. The ends were cut back, 4 bases at V and 2 bases at J, with 4 bases in the middle. In nucleotides, the CDR3 is TGTGCCAGCTCACAAATCACAGATACGCAGTATTTT. It encodes CASSQITDTQYF.

The chain combines TRBV3-1 (or the pseudogene TRBV3-2) with TRBJ1-6; 8 bases line up with TRBD1. The CDR3 extends over 17 amino acids. In germline, CDR1 is LGHDT, CDR2 YNNKEL (reference sequence). After removal of 1 base from V and 1 base from J, the junction contained 3 bases not matched to a gene. As DNA, the CDR3 is TGTGCCAGCAGCCAAGGACAGGGGTTTTCCTATAATTCACCCCTCCACTTT. Translation: CASSQGQGFSYNSPLHF.

The chain is built from TRBV14 and TRBJ2-3, with D unresolved. In germline, CDR1 is SGHDN, CDR2 FVKESK. The CDR3 spans 16 residues. V dropped 1 base and J dropped 0 bases, with 11 bases sitting between them. This CDR3 reads CASSQATDRSTDTQYF. The CDR3 region has the DNA TGTGCCAGCAGCCAAGCGACTGATAGAAGCACAGATACGCAGTATTTT.

The chain has TRBV20-1 and TRBJ2-3, with TRBD2 matching over 11 bases. The CDR3 runs to 15 residues. Germline V CDR1 and CDR2: DFQATT, SNEGSKA (reference sequence). The J segment lost 6 bases and the V segment lost 3 bases, leaving 8 bases of the junction unmatched. In DNA form, the CDR3 reads TGCAGTGCTAGTCGGGTAGCGGGGGGGCCGGATACGCAGTATTTT. It yields the protein CSASRVAGGPDTQYF.

This chain uses TRBV19 with TRBJ2-6; no reliable D call. The CDR3 has 13 residues. Germline CDR1 is LNHDA and CDR2 is SQIVND (reference sequence). V lost 8 bases, J lost 9 bases, and 14 bases lay in between. The CDR3 DNA sequence: TGTGCCAGTCGTCCGACGGCGAACAACGTCCTGACTTTC. This translates into CASRPTANNVLTF.

The chain employs TRBV12-3 or TRBV12-4 and TRBJ2-7; D is unresolved. The CDR3 is 13 amino acids. The V end lost 6 bases, the J end lost 7 bases, and 16 bases lay between the germline ends. CDR3 loop: CASSRMGMREQYF. CDR3 DNA sequence: TGTGCCAGCAGCCGGATGGGGATGAGAGAGCAGTACTTC.

J is TRBJ1-5 and V is TRBV6-6; 9 bases are a match to TRBD1. Germline-derived CDR1 and CDR2 are MNHNY and SVGAGI (reference sequence). The CDR3 spans 16 residues. The junction had 9 bases not matched to a gene; V was cut back by 5 bases and J by 4 bases. For the CDR3, the DNA is TGTGCCAGCAGTCCAGGACAGGGGCCTCCAAATCAGCCCCAGCATTTT. It translates to CASSPGQGPPNQPQHF.

This rearrangement joins TRBV15 to TRBJ1-1; TRBD1 might be the D (5 bases). Trimming took 1 base from V and 1 from J, leaving 13 bases between them. The CDR3 sequence is 16 residues long. Germline V gene data show CDR1 as LNHNV and CDR2 as YYDKDF (reference sequence). The CDR3 DNA is TGTGCCACCAGCAGAGGTGTCGGGCAGGGGAACACTGAAGCTTTCTTT. This encodes CATSRGVGQGNTEAFF. Variable domain in full (rest from reference TRBV15 and TRBJ1-1): DAMVIQNPRYQVTQFGKPVTLSCSQTLNHNVMYWYQQKSSQAPKLLFHYYDKDFNNEADTPDNFQSRRPNTSFCFLDIRSPGLGDTAMYLCATSRGVGQGNTEAFFGQGTRLTVV.

The rearrangement uses TRBV29-1 and TRBJ2-5; possibly TRBD2 for D (5 bases). This CDR3 spans 12 amino acids. V was shortened by 5 bases and J by 7 bases, with 14 bases between the two germline ends. In germline, CDR1 is SQVTM, CDR2 ANQGSEA. CDR3 sequence: CSVSDAGGTQYF. The CDR3 DNA follows: TGCAGCGTTTCGGACGCCGGAGGGACCCAGTACTTC.

This clone was seen just once. The chain couples TRBV7-9 to TRBJ2-6; D is possibly TRBD2 (6 bases). The germline V gene encodes CDR1 SEHNR and CDR2 FQNEAQ (reference sequence). The CDR3 is 19 amino acids. Trimming pared 2 bases from V and 4 bases from J, leaving 21 bases between. In nucleotides, the CDR3 is TGTGCCAGCAGCTTAAATTTCGGGAGCGTCCTTGGAGGGGCCAACGTCCTGACTTTC. Its protein is CASSLNFGSVLGGANVLTF.

This rearrangement joins TRBV5-5 to TRBJ1-5; D is uncertain. The V and J ends lost 4 bases and 5 bases respectively, with 13 bases between them. Germline V gene lookup returns CDR1 SGHKS and CDR2 YYEKEE (reference sequence). The CDR3 is 14 residues long. CDR3 DNA sequence: TGTGCCAGCAGCCCAAATTGGGCTGATCAGCCCCAGCATTTT. It encodes CASSPNWADQPQHF. Full variable domain (remainder filled in from reference TRBV5-5 and TRBJ1-5): DAGVTQSPTHLIKTRGQQVTLRCSPISGHKSVSWYQQVLGQGPQFIFQYYEKEERGRGNFPDRFSARQFPNYSSELNVNALLLGDSALYLCASSPNWADQPQHFGDGTRLSIL.

The chain recombines TRBV27 with TRBJ2-3, with 8 nucleotides matching TRBD2. Per germline, CDR1 MNHEY and CDR2 SMNVEV (reference sequence). The CDR3 consists of 16 residues. The V and J ends lost 2 bases and 4 bases, in that order; junction bases with no gene match: 8. The CDR3 reads CASSLRSGGVSDTQYF. The CDR3, as DNA: TGTGCCAGCAGTTTACGGTCCGGGGGGGTGTCAGATACGCAGTATTTT.

The rearrangement joins TRBV4-1 to TRBJ2-7; a weak D match, TRBD2 (6 bases). The CDR3 totals 15 residues. The germline CDR1 and CDR2 sequences are MGHRA and YSYEKL. V was pared by 0 bases and J by 6 bases, with 15 bases between. The CDR3 coding sequence is TGCGCCAGCAGCCAAGATTCAGTACTAGCTGGCGAGCAGTACTTC. This encodes CASSQDSVLAGEQYF.

This chain connects TRBV11-3 to TRBJ2-7; D gene uncertain. Per germline, CDR1 SGHNT and CDR2 YENEEA. The CDR3 covers 13 residues. The V and J ends lost 4 bases and 4 bases respectively, with 11 bases between them. The CDR3 DNA follows: TGTGCCAGCAGCTCCTACCAAGGGTACGAGCAGTACTTC. Its protein is CASSSYQGYEQYF.

The rearrangement joins TRBV23-1 to TRBJ1-1, with 9 bases identical to TRBD1. TRBV23-1 is treated as an ORF (open reading frame) with a function not yet certain. The CDR3 runs 19 residues. The V segment lost 2 bases and the J segment 1 base; nucleotides outside the gene matches: 14. The CDR3 spells CASSQIERDRETKNTEAFF. The CDR3 DNA is TGCGCCAGCAGTCAAATAGAAAGGGACAGGGAGACTAAGAACACTGAAGCTTTCTTT.

The gene calls are TRBV5-1 and TRBJ2-5, with a weak D call TRBD1 (6 bases). The germline CDR1 and CDR2 sequences are SGHRS and YFSETQ. The CDR3 sequence is 14 residues long. Trimming shortened V by 2 bases and J by 5 bases, and 13 bases separated the two germline ends. The CDR3: CASSFYPGEETQYF. CDR3 bases: TGCGCCAGCAGCTTTTATCCAGGGGAGGAGACCCAGTACTTC.

This sequence joins TRBV7-8 and TRBJ2-5; D remains unclear. The germline V gene has CDR1 SGHVS and CDR2 FQNEAQ. CDR3 length equals 13 residues. Trimming took off 6 bases at V and 4 bases at J, with 12 bases between the two ends. CDR3 in DNA: TGTGCCAGCAGAAAGGGTATCAGAGAGACCCAGTACTTC. Residues: CASRKGIRETQYF. The full variable domain, rest sourced from reference TRBV7-8 and TRBJ2-5, is GAGVSQSPRYKVAKRGQDVALRCDPISGHVSLFWYQQALGQGPEFLTYFQNEAQLDKSGLPSDRFFAERPEGSVSTLKIQRTQQEDSAVYLCASRKGIRETQYFGPGTRLLVL.